These 9 T cell receptor beta chains were all obtained from the same sample, sequenced in a study of CD8 T cells in Susac syndrome. When the RNA was reverse transcribed, random hexamers were used with an input of 0.5 to 1 ug. TCRdb re-derived calls from the immunoSEQ multiplex PCR reads in MiXCR, one entry per CDR3 protein. The table records around 180,000 distinct CDR3 sequences, 93% of them present only once. The sample was CD4+ T cells from PBMCs. The receptors originated from a human donor with multiple sclerosis.

The table lists this clonotype with a few counts. DNA for the CDR3: TGCGCCAGCAGCTTGGCCGCAGGGGGAGACACTGAAGCTTTCTTT. This codes for CASSLAAGGDTEAFF. The chain links TRBV5-1 to TRBJ1-1; 7 bases fit TRBD1. Per the germline V gene, CDR1 is SGHRS and CDR2 is YFSETQ. The trim removed 0 bases at V and 3 bases at J, leaving 5 bases unmatched. CDR3 size: 15 residues.

This clonotype occurred a few times. The chain uses TRBV4-2 and TRBJ1-1; 9 positions agree with TRBD1. The CDR3 consists of 16 residues. After removal of 1 base from V and 11 bases from J, the junction contained 14 bases not matched to a gene. Per germline, CDR1 LGHNA and CDR2 YNFKEQ. CDR3 sequence: CASSQGISLQGARAFF. The CDR3 bases are TGTGCCAGCAGCCAAGGTATAAGTTTACAGGGGGCGAGGGCTTTCTTT.

CDR3 protein: CASSLGLNNEQFF. CDR3 nucleotide sequence: TGTGCCAGCAGCCTCGGACTTAACAATGAGCAGTTCTTC. The V and J genes are TRBV2 and TRBJ2-1, with D maybe TRBD2 (5 bases). The CDR3 has 13 residues. Germline V CDR1 and CDR2: SNHLY, FYNNEI. Trimming took 6 bases from V and 5 from J, leaving 11 bases between them. Full variable domain (missing parts from reference TRBV2 and TRBJ2-1): EPEVTQTPSHQVTQMGQEVILRCVPISNHLYFYWYRQILGQKVEFLVSFYNNEISEKSEIFDDQFSVERPDGSNFTLKIRSTKLEDSAMYFCASSLGLNNEQFFGPGTRLTVL.

The chain combines TRBV6-1 with TRBJ1-2; D remains unclear. With 2 bases removed from V and 4 bases from J, the gap between germline ends came to 8 bases. Germline V gene sequence: CDR1 MNHNS, CDR2 SASEGT. CDR3 length: 13 amino acids. The CDR3 DNA is TGTGCCAGCAGTGAATGGGAGGGCTATGGCTACACCTTC. It specifies CASSEWEGYGYTF.

The CDR3 loop reads CASSLGGLENEYTQYF. The CDR3 DNA reads as TGTGCCAGCAGTTTAGGGGGGCTCGAGAACGAATATACGCAGTATTTT. The V call is TRBV12-3 or TRBV12-4, the J call TRBJ2-3, with D maybe TRBD1 (6 bases). The length of the CDR3 is 16 residues. Trimming removed 1 base from V and 7 bases from J, with 18 bases in between.

This clonotype was seen only once. The chain's CDR3 is CASSQGGIYEQYF. In DNA form, the CDR3 reads TGTGCCAGCAGCCAAGGTGGGATCTACGAGCAGTACTTC. This chain joins TRBV3-1 and TRBJ2-7; D call uncertain. This CDR3 is 13 amino acids long. Per the germline V gene, CDR1 is LGHDT and CDR2 is YNNKEL (reference sequence). V gave up 1 base and J gave up 3 bases, with 7 bases separating them.

This chain links TRBV28 with TRBJ2-5; 8 bases are shared with TRBD2. Germline assignment: CDR1 MDHEN and CDR2 SYDVKM. V dropped 2 bases and J dropped 3; count of bases not matched to a gene: 8. The CDR3 has 16 amino acids. The CDR3 sequence: CASSLATSGIKETQYF. The CDR3 DNA reads TGTGCCAGCAGTTTAGCCACTAGCGGTATAAAAGAGACCCAGTACTTC.

This clonotype was observed a few times. The chain employs TRBV19 and TRBJ1-5; a possible D gene is TRBD1 (5 bases). This CDR3 comprises 13 residues. The germline V gene has CDR1 LNHDA and CDR2 SQIVND (reference sequence). The V end was cut by 5 bases, the J end by 5 bases, with 10 bases between. CDR3 sequence (DNA): TGTGCCAGTAGTCTGCAGGGAGATCAGCCCCAGCATTTT. The encoded protein is CASSLQGDQPQHF.

The chain carries TRBV7-8 and TRBJ1-1; D not resolved. V lost 3 bases and J 3 bases, leaving 8 bases between the germline ends. The CDR3 is made up of 13 amino acids. Germline V CDR1 and CDR2: SGHVS, FQNEAQ. The CDR3 is CASSFTGYTEAFF. The CDR3 DNA sequence: TGTGCCAGCAGCTTCACGGGGTACACTGAAGCTTTCTTT.